Shown below are 14 T cell receptor beta chains from a single sample sequenced in a study of CD8+ T cells in alopecia areata. Following extraction, RNA underwent reverse transcription to cDNA, which served as the sequencing template. This table comes from immunoSEQ multiplex PCR, and its TCRdb copy is limited to in-frame clones, with some not included. The sample consists of approximately 210,000 clones, around 64% of them appearing once. This sample's treatment: oral pan-JAK inhibitor, 5-10 mg twice daily. Specimen: CD4+ T cells sorted from blood, collected around week 47, from a patient treated with tofacitinib. The receptors were sampled from a human donor with alopecia areata.

V and J are TRBV7-3 and TRBJ2-3; 9 positions agree with TRBD1. The CDR3 has 14 residues. Germline V gives CDR1 SGHTA, CDR2 FQGTGA. Germline trimming cut 6 bases from V and 5 bases from J; bases unmatched to any gene: 6. In DNA form, the CDR3 reads TGTGCCAGCAGTTCCGGGACAGGGATAGATACGCAGTATTTT. Its translation is CASSSGTGIDTQYF.

This clone was seen only a few times. The same CDR3 arises from other DNA sequences in this sample as well. V gene TRBV29-1 combines with J gene TRBJ2-4; 7 positions match TRBD1. In germline, CDR1 is SQVTM, CDR2 ANQGSEA. V was pared by 4 bases and J by 3 bases, with 3 bases of the junction left unmatched. The CDR3 contains 13 residues. The CDR3 nucleotides are TGCAGCGTTGGTCGGGACAGCAAAAACATTCAGTACTTC. Translated, it gives CSVGRDSKNIQYF.

This rearrangement joins TRBV29-1 to TRBJ2-1; 9 bases match TRBD2. Trimming cost V 7 bases and J 7 bases; bases outside gene matches: 11. Germline CDR1 SQVTM, CDR2 ANQGSEA. CDR3 length equals 14 residues. This CDR3 is CSAPGTSRGNEQFF. DNA for the CDR3: TGCAGCGCCCCCGGGACTAGCAGAGGGAATGAGCAGTTCTTC.

The chain couples TRBV9 to TRBJ2-3; no reliable D call. CDR1 is SGDLS, CDR2 YYNGEE, per germline. V was clipped by 0 bases and J by 6 bases, with 11 bases between them. The CDR3 is 14 residues long. The CDR3: CASSVAVSPDTQYF. CDR3 nucleotide sequence: TGTGCCAGCAGCGTAGCCGTCAGTCCGGATACGCAGTATTTT.

V usage is TRBV14 and J usage is TRBJ2-3, with 10 nucleotides matching TRBD2. V trimming: 5 bases; J trimming: 0 bases; junction bases outside the gene matches: 5. Germline assignment: CDR1 SGHDN and CDR2 FVKESK. The CDR3 length is 16 residues. CDR3 amino acids: CASSYIAGGSTDTQYF. CDR3 coding DNA: TGTGCCAGCAGCTACATAGCGGGGGGAAGCACAGATACGCAGTATTTT. The entire variable domain, with the rest obtained from reference TRBV14 and TRBJ2-3, is as follows: EAGVTQFPSHSVIEKGQTVTLRCDPISGHDNLYWYRRVMGKEIKFLLHFVKESKQDESGMPNNRFLAERTGGTYSTLKVQPAELEDSGVYFCASSYIAGGSTDTQYFGPGTRLTVL.

This clone occurred a few times. V usage is TRBV29-1 and J usage is TRBJ1-1; D unresolved. The germline V gene encodes CDR1 SQVTM and CDR2 ANQGSEA. Trimming took 2 bases from V and 5 from J, leaving 15 bases between them. This CDR3 has 14 residues. This CDR3 is CSVERKGTRTEAFF. DNA of the CDR3: TGCAGCGTTGAACGAAAGGGCACTAGGACTGAAGCTTTCTTT.

This clone occurred once. The chain recombines TRBV7-9 with TRBJ2-2; no clear D. Germline V CDR1 and CDR2: SEHNR, FQNEAQ (reference sequence). The CDR3 sequence is 11 residues long. V shed 6 bases and J shed 6 bases, with 5 bases lying between them. The CDR3 sequence is CASSQAGELFF. CDR3 in DNA: TGTGCCAGCAGTCAGGCCGGGGAGCTGTTTTTT.

The rearrangement uses TRBV6-5 and TRBJ2-7; 11 bases fit TRBD2. Trimming at V came to 6 bases and at J to 3 bases, leaving 7 bases not matched to a gene. Per the germline V gene, CDR1 is MNHEY and CDR2 is SVGAGI. CDR3 length: 15 amino acids. CDR3 nucleotides: TGTGCCAGCAGGGCAACTAGCGGGGGTGGCTACGAGCAGTACTTC. Its translation: CASRATSGGGYEQYF.

This clone was detected only a few times. The chain combines TRBV5-1 with TRBJ1-1, with 7 bases aligning to TRBD1. With 4 bases clipped from V and 5 bases from J, the junction kept 8 bases outside the gene matches. The CDR3 is made up of 14 amino acids. Germline V gene data show CDR1 as SGHRS and CDR2 as YFSETQ. The CDR3 protein is CASSATGRGTEAFF. Written as DNA, the CDR3 is TGCGCCAGCAGCGCGACAGGGAGGGGAACTGAAGCTTTCTTT.

The gene calls are TRBV15 and TRBJ1-6; D remains unclear. Germline V gives CDR1 LNHNV, CDR2 YYDKDF (reference sequence). The V end lost 0 bases, the J end lost 3 bases, and 6 bases lay between the germline ends. CDR3 length: 15 amino acids. The CDR3 coding sequence is TGTGCCACCAGCAGAGACATAAACTATAATTCACCCCTCCACTTT. The encoded protein is CATSRDINYNSPLHF.

The chain carries TRBV29-1 and TRBJ2-7; D is undetermined. V was clipped by 2 bases and J by 5 bases, with 10 bases between them. The CDR3 has 12 amino acids. Germline CDR1 reads SQVTM; CDR2 reads ANQGSEA. The CDR3 loop is CSVEREWNEQYF. Written as DNA, the CDR3 is TGCAGCGTTGAAAGGGAATGGAACGAGCAGTACTTC.

The rearrangement uses TRBV18 and TRBJ2-1, with TRBD2 identical over 14 bases. Unmatched junction bases numbered 1, after V lost 4 bases and J lost 5 bases. This CDR3 spans 15 amino acids. CDR1 and CDR2 from the germline V gene are KGHSH and LQKENI. CDR3 coding DNA: TGTGCCAGCTCACGGACTAGCGGGAGGAACAATGAGCAGTTCTTC. Its translation: CASSRTSGRNNEQFF. Based on the CDR3 plus reference TRBV18 and TRBJ2-1, the full variable domain is NAGVMQNPRHLVRRRGQEARLRCSPMKGHSHVYWYRQLPEEGLKFMVYLQKENIIDESGMPKERFSAEFPKEGPSILRIQQVVRGDSAAYFCASSRTSGRNNEQFFGPGTRLTVL.

V is TRBV9 and J is TRBJ1-2; TRBD1 agrees at 8 bases. Germline V lookup: CDR1 SGDLS, CDR2 YYNGEE. V gave up 7 bases and J gave up 0 bases; unmatched junction bases: 5. The CDR3 contains 14 residues. The CDR3 nucleotides read TGTGCCAGCGGCCAGGGGGCTTCTAACTATGGCTACACCTTC. It codes for CASGQGASNYGYTF.

The gene calls are TRBV15 and TRBJ1-1; D is undetermined. The germline gives CDR1 LNHNV, CDR2 YYDKDF (reference sequence). The V gene lost 4 bases and the J gene lost 8 bases, with 11 bases spanning the gap. This CDR3 has 12 residues. The CDR3 coding sequence is TGTGCCACCAGCATGCTTGGGAGAGAAGCTTTCTTT. Protein product: CATSMLGREAFF.